The source of this TCR beta chain is a study of shared clonotypes between healthy human individuals. TCRdb's copy holds only in-frame clones and misses some; the assay was immunoSEQ multiplex PCR. The repertoire holds 400,000 to 500,000 clones, with around three quarters as singletons. This clonotype was obtained from a woman between 35 and 50 years old in good health. Some clones in this sample may be carry-over from other donors' samples. Sequenced material: PBMCs.

CDR3 sequence reads: CASSNGQGAREAFF. The DNA for the CDR3 is TGCGCCAGCAGCAACGGACAGGGGGCGCGCGAAGCTTTCTTT. V gene TRBV5-1 combines with J gene TRBJ1-1; 11 nucleotides agree with TRBD1. Trimming at V came to 4 bases and at J to 8 bases, leaving 7 bases not matched to a gene. The CDR3 length is 14 residues. Germline CDR1 reads SGHRS; CDR2 reads YFSETQ.